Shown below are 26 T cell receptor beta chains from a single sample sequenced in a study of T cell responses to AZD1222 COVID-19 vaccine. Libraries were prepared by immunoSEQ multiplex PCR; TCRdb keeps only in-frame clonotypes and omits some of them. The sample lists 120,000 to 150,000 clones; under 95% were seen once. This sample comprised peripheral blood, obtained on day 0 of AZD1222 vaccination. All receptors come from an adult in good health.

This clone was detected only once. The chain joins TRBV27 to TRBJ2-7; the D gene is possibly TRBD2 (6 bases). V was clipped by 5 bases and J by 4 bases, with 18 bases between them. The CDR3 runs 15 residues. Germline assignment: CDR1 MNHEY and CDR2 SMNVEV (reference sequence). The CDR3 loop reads CASSRTPGLQYEQYF. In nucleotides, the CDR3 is TGTGCCAGCAGTCGAACACCGGGACTCCAATACGAGCAGTACTTC.

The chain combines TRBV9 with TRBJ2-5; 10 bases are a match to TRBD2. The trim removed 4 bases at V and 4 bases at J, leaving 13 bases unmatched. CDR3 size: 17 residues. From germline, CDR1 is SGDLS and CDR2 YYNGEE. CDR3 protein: CASSPGGSGRAIETQYF. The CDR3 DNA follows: TGTGCCAGCAGCCCCGGGGGAAGCGGGAGGGCTATAGAGACCCAGTACTTC.

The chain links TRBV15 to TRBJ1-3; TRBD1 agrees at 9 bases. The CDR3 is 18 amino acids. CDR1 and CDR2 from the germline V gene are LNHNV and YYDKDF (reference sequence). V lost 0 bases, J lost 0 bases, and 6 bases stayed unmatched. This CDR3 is CATSRDHTGGPSGNTIYF. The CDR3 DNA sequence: TGTGCCACCAGCAGAGATCATACAGGGGGCCCCTCTGGAAACACCATATATTTT.

The CDR3 DNA reads as TGTGCCAGCAGCGCCGGGACAGGGAATCGCAATGAGCAGTTCTTC. Its protein is CASSAGTGNRNEQFF. This chain uses TRBV7-2 with TRBJ2-1; 9 positions match TRBD1. This CDR3 is built from 15 residues. The V and J ends lost 5 bases and 6 bases, in that order; junction bases with no gene match: 8. The germline CDR1 and CDR2 sequences are SGHTA and FQGNSA. Combining the CDR3 with reference TRBV7-2 and TRBJ2-1 gives the whole variable domain GAGVSQSPSNKVTEKGKDVELRCDPISGHTALYWYRQSLGQGLEFLIYFQGNSAPDKSGLPSDRFSAERTGGSVSTLTIQRTQQEDSAVYLCASSAGTGNRNEQFFGPGTRLTVL.

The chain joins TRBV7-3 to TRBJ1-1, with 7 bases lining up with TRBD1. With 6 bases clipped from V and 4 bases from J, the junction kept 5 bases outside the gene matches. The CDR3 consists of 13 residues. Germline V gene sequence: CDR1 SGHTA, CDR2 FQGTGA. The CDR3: CASSGGGVTEAFF. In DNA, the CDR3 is TGTGCCAGCAGTGGAGGGGGCGTCACTGAAGCTTTCTTT.

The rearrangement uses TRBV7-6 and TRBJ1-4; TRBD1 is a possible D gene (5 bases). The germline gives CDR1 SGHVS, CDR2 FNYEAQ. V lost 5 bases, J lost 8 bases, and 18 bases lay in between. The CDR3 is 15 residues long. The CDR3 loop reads CASSRQGAAGEKLFF. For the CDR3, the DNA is TGTGCCAGCAGCCGTCAAGGGGCAGCCGGCGAAAAACTGTTTTTT.

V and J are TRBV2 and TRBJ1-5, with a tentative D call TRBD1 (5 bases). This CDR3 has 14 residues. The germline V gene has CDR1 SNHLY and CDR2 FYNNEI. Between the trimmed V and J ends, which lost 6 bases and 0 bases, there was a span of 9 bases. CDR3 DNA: TGTGCCAGCAGGGCAGGGCGTAGCAATCAGCCCCAGCATTTT. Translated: CASRAGRSNQPQHF.

The chain's CDR3 is CASSTGRGTEAFF. The DNA of the CDR3 is TGTGCCAGCAGCACTGGCCGGGGAACTGAAGCTTTCTTT. The genes are TRBV5-6 and TRBJ1-1; D gene unclear. Germline CDR1 reads SGHDT; CDR2 reads YYEEEE. This CDR3 has 13 residues. V lost 4 bases and J 5 bases, leaving 12 bases between the germline ends.

CDR3: CASSLGHTGFNYGYTF. CDR3 DNA: TGTGCCAGCAGCTTAGGCCACACAGGATTCAACTATGGCTACACCTTC. The chain recombines TRBV13 with TRBJ1-2; D is perhaps TRBD1 (5 bases). V lost 0 bases and J 2 bases, leaving 13 bases between the germline ends. Germline V gene sequence: CDR1 PRHDT, CDR2 FYEKMQ (reference sequence). The CDR3 length is 16 residues.

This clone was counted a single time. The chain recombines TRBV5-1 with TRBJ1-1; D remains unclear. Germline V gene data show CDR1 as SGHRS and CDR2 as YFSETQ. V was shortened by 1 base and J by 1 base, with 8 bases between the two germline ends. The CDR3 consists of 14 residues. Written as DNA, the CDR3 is TGCGCCAGCAGCTTGACACCTGAGAACACTGAAGCTTTCTTT. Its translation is CASSLTPENTEAFF.

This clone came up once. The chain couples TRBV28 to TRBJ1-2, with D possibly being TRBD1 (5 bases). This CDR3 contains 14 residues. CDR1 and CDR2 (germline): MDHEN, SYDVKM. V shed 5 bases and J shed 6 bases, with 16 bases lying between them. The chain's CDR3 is CASSLIQATDGYTF. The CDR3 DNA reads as TGTGCCAGCAGTCTTATACAGGCTACGGATGGCTACACCTTC.

CDR3 nucleotides: TGTGCCTGGGGAACGGGCCAAGAGACCCAGTACTTC. Translating it yields CAWGTGQETQYF. The chain recombines TRBV30 with TRBJ2-5; D unclear. The CDR3 runs 12 residues. Germline loops: CDR1 GTSNPN, CDR2 SVGIG (reference sequence). Trimming pared 5 bases from V and 1 base from J, leaving 8 bases between.

The CDR3 DNA follows: TGTGCCAGCAGCTTGGGACCGGGCACTGAAGCTTTCTTT. This sequence encodes CASSLGPGTEAFF. V and J are TRBV5-5 and TRBJ1-1; D gene ambiguous. The germline V gene has CDR1 SGHKS and CDR2 YYEKEE (reference sequence). CDR3 size: 13 residues. Trimming removed 0 bases at V and 4 bases at J, with 7 bases between.

CDR3 amino acids: CATRTRTGGIYEQYF. CDR3 bases: TGTGCCACCAGGACGAGGACAGGGGGCATTTACGAGCAGTACTTC. The chain employs TRBV7-9 and TRBJ2-7; TRBD1 matches 11 bases. The germline CDR1 and CDR2 sequences are SEHNR and FQNEAQ (reference sequence). This CDR3 region has 15 residues. Unmatched junction bases numbered 12, after V lost 10 bases and J lost 4 bases.

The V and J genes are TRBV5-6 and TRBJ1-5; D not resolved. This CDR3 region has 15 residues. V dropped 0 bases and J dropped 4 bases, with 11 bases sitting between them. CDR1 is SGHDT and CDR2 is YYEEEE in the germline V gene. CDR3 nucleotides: TGTGCCAGCAGCTTGGCTGAGATAGGGAATCAGCCCCAGCATTTT. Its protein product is CASSLAEIGNQPQHF. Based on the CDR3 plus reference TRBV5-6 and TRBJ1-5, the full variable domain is DAGVTQSPTHLIKTRGQQVTLRCSPKSGHDTVSWYQQALGQGPQFIFQYYEEEERQRGNFPDRFSGHQFPNYSSELNVNALLLGDSALYLCASSLAEIGNQPQHFGDGTRLSIL.

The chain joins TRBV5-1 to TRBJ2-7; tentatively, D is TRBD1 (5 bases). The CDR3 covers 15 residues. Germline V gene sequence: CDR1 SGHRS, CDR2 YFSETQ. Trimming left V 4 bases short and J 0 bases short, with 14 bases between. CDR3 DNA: TGCGCCAGCAGCACCGGACACTTTAGCTCCTACGAGCAGTACTTC. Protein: CASSTGHFSSYEQYF.

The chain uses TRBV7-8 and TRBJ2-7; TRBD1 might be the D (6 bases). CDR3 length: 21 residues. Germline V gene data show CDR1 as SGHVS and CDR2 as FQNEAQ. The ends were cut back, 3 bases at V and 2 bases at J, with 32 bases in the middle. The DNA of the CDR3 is TGTGCCAGCAGCTTGAGAACAGGGTTCAATCCCACAAGGGAAAAGGCCTACGAGCAGTACTTC. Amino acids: CASSLRTGFNPTREKAYEQYF. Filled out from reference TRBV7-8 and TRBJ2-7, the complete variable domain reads GAGVSQSPRYKVAKRGQDVALRCDPISGHVSLFWYQQALGQGPEFLTYFQNEAQLDKSGLPSDRFFAERPEGSVSTLKIQRTQQEDSAVYLCASSLRTGFNPTREKAYEQYFGPGTRLTVT.

The CDR3, as DNA: TGTGCCAGCACCCCTAAAATTAGTTGGGGACAGTCCTATGGCTACACCTTC. Translating gives CASTPKISWGQSYGYTF. V is TRBV27 and J is TRBJ1-2, with 7 bases lining up with TRBD1. The germline V gene encodes CDR1 MNHEY and CDR2 SMNVEV (reference sequence). This CDR3 has 17 amino acids. V shed 7 bases, J shed 4 bases, and the junction held 18 bases outside the gene matches.

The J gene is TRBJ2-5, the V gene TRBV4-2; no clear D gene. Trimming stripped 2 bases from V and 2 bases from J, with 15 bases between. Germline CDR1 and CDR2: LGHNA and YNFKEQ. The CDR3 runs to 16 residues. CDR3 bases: TGTGCCAGCAGCCAATCACCGGGCCAGCAACAAGAGACCCAGTACTTC. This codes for CASSQSPGQQQETQYF.

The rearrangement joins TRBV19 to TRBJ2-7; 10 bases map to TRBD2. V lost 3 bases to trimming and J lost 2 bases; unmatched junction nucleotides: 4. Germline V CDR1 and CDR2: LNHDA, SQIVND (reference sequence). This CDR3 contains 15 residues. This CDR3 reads CASSIASGGTYEQYF. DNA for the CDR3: TGTGCCAGTAGTATCGCTAGCGGGGGTACCTACGAGCAGTACTTC.

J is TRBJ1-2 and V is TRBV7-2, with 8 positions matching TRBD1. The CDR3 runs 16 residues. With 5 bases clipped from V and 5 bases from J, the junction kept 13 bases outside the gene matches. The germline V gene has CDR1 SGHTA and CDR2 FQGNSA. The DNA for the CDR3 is TGTGCCAGCAGCGGACAGGGCTTAGCTCACATTTATGGCTACACCTTC. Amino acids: CASSGQGLAHIYGYTF.

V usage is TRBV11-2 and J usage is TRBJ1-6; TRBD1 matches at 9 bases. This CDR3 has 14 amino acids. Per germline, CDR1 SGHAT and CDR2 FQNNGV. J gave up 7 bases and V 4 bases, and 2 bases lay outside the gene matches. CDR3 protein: CASSSGQGNSPLHF. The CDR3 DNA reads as TGTGCCAGCAGCTCCGGACAGGGGAATTCACCCCTCCACTTT.

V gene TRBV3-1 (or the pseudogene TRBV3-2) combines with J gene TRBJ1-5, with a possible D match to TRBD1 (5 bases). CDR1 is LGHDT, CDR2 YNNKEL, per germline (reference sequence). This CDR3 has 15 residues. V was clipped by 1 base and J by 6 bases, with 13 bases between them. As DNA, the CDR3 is TGTGCCAGCAGCCAAGGGCAGGGTCTTGCTCAGCCCCAGCATTTT. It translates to CASSQGQGLAQPQHF.

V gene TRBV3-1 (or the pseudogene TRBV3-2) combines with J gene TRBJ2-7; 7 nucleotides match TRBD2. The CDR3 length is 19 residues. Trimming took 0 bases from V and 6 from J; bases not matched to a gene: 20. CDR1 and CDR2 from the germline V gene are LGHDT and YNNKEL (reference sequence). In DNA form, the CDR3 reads TGTGCCAGCAGCCAAGATCTGACGCCGGGACTACCTCTTAGGGGCGAGCAGTACTTC. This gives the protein CASSQDLTPGLPLRGEQYF.

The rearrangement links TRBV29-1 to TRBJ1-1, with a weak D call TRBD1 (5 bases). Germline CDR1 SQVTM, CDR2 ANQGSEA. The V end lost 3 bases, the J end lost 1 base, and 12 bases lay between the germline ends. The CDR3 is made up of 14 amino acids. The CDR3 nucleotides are TGCAGCGTTGATTACGGGGGGAGGAACACTGAAGCTTTCTTT. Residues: CSVDYGGRNTEAFF.

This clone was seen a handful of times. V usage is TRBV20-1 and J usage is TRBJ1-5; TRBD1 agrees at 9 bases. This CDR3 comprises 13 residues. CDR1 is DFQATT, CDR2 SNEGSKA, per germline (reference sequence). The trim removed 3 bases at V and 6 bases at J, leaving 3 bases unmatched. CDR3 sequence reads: CSASTGGPQPQHF. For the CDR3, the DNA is TGCAGTGCTAGTACAGGGGGCCCTCAGCCCCAGCATTTT.